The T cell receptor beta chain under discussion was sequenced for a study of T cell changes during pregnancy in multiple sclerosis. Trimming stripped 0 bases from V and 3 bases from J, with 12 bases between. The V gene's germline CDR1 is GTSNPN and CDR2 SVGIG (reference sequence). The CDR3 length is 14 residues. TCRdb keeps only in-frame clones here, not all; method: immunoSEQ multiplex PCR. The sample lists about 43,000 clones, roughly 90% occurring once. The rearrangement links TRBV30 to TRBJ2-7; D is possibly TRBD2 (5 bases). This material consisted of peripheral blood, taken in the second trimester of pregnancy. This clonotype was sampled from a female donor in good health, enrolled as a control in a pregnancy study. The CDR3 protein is CAWSVRTLFYEQYF. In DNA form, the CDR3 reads TGTGCCTGGAGTGTAAGGACTCTTTTCTACGAGCAGTACTTC.